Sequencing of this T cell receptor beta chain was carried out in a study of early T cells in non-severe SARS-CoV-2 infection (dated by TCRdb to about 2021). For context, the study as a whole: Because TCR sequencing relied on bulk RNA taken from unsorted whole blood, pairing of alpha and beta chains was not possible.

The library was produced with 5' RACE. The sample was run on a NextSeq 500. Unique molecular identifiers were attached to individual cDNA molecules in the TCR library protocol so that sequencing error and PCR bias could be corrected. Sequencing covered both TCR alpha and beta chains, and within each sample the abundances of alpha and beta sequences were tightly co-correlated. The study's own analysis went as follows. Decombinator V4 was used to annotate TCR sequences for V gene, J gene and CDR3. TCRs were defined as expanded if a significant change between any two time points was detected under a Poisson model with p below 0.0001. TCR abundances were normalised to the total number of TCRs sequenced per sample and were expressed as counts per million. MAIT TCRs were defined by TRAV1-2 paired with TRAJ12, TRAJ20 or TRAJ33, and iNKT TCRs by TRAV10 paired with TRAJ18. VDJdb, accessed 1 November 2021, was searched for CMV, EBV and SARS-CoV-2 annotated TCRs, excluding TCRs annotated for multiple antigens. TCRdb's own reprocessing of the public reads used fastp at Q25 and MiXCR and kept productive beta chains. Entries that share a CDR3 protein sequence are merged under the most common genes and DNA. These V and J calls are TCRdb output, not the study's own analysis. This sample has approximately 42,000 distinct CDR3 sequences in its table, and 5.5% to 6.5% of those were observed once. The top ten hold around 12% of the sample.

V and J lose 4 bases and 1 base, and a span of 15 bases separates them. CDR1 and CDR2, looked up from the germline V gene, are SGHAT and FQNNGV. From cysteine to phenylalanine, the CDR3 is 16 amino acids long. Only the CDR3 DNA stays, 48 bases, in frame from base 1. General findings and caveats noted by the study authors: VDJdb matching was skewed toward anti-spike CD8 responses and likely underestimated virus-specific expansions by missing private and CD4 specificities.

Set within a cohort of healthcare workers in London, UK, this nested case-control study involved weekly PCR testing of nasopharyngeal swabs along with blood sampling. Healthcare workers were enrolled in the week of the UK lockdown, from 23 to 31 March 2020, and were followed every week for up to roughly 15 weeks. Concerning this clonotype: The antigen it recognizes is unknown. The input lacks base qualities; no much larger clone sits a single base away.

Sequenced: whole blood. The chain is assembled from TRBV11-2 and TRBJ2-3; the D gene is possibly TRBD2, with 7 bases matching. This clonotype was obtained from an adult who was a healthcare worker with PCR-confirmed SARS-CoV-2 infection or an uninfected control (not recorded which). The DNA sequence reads TGTGCCAGCAGCTCTAGCATAGGGGGGGGCACAGATACGCAGTATTTT. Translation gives CASSSSIGGGTDTQYF.